This TCR beta chain appears in the sequencing data of a study of shared clonotypes between healthy human individuals. Findings of the study overall: Rarefaction curves obtained for sorted subsets showed sequencing incomplete despite large depth. Shared clonotypes: approximately 5% naive CD4, around 3.7% naive CD8, 2.3% memory CD4, approximately 0.37% memory CD8.

Genomic DNA per cell subset filled all wells of several immunoSEQ plates. Sequenced by immunoSEQ multiplex PCR; TCRdb stores in-frame clones only, minus some. The data contain about 2.3 million clones, about 90% of them seen just once; the ten biggest clones take up approximately 0.4%. As concerns this clone: Its antigen remains unknown. This sample also contains other DNA sequences that code for the same CDR3.

V was shortened by 6 bases and J by 0 bases, with 9 bases between the two germline ends. The CDR3 has 14 amino acids. The germline gives CDR1 MNHEY, CDR2 SVGAGI. The sequencing input was naive CD4+ T cells from PBMCs. Subset reported: CD45RA+ positively selected. The chain recombines TRBV6-5 with TRBJ1-3; D is unclear. This sequence originates from a man younger than 30 in good health. Some clones in this sample may be carry-over from other donors' samples. CDR3 in DNA: TGTGCCAGCAGCCCCTCGGCCTCTGGAAACACCATATATTTT. Translated, it gives CASSPSASGNTIYF.